A selection of T cell receptor beta chains follows, all from one sample in a study of T cell repertoires in cytomegalovirus infection. MiXCR, run by TCRdb on the reads, gives a single entry per CDR3 protein. The data show a few hundred thousand distinct CDR3 sequences, roughly 22% seen once. The specimen was CD8+ T cells from PBMCs. These TCRs come from a human donor in good health (CMV status not recorded). Some clones in this sample may be carry-over from other donors' samples. Each CDR3 is given with its conserved first and last residue. Fields, in order: clone size, J gene, V gene, CDR3 length, D gene, CDR3 protein, CDR3 DNA. The D gene is left open where the match is weak. Clone size is given for some rows only: seen once, a few or many times, or a class if the clone is expanded.

abundance: -
j_gene: TRBJ2-7
v_gene: TRBV27
len: 14
d_gene: TRBD1
CDR3aa: CASSFSTGTDEQYF
CDR3nt: TGTGCCAGCAGTTTTTCGACAGGGACGGACGAGCAGTACTTC

abundance: -
j_gene: TRBJ2-1
v_gene: TRBV2
len: 17
d_gene: TRBD2
CDR3aa: CASSYGTSGDSYNEQFF
CDR3nt: TGTGCCAGCAGTTACGGGACTAGCGGGGACTCCTACAATGAGCAGTTCTTC

abundance: -
j_gene: TRBJ2-1
v_gene: TRBV19
len: 15
d_gene: -
CDR3aa: CASSIGSGVYNEQFF
CDR3nt: TGTGCCAGTAGTATAGGCAGCGGAGTCTACAATGAGCAGTTCTTC

abundance: -
j_gene: TRBJ2-7
v_gene: TRBV9
len: 15
d_gene: TRBD2
CDR3aa: CASSPEGLAGHEQYF
CDR3nt: TGTGCCAGCAGCCCGGAGGGACTAGCGGGACACGAGCAGTACTTC

abundance: many
j_gene: TRBJ2-1
v_gene: TRBV7-6
len: 16
d_gene: -
CDR3aa: CASSSPGTSLYNEQFF
CDR3nt: TGTGCCAGCAGCTCCCCTGGGACTTCACTATACAATGAGCAGTTCTTC

abundance: -
j_gene: TRBJ2-1
v_gene: TRBV12-3/TRBV12-4
len: 15
d_gene: -
CDR3aa: CASSLGQLAWMPQFF
CDR3nt: TGTGCCAGCAGTTTAGGGCAGCTCGCCTGGATGCCGCAGTTCTTC

abundance: many
j_gene: TRBJ2-2
v_gene: TRBV7-8
len: 13
d_gene: -
CDR3aa: CASSFGYTGELFF
CDR3nt: TGTGCCAGCAGCTTTGGGTACACCGGGGAGCTGTTTTTT

abundance: -
j_gene: TRBJ1-1
v_gene: TRBV28
len: 17
d_gene: -
CDR3aa: CASSWGTPTELNTEAFF
CDR3nt: TGTGCCAGCAGTTGGGGTACCCCAACAGAATTGAACACTGAAGCTTTCTTT

abundance: many
j_gene: TRBJ2-7
v_gene: TRBV11-2
len: 13
d_gene: -
CDR3aa: CASRATLYYEQYF
CDR3nt: TGTGCCAGCAGGGCCACATTGTACTACGAGCAGTACTTC

abundance: few
j_gene: TRBJ2-1
v_gene: TRBV12-3/TRBV12-4
len: 12
d_gene: -
CDR3aa: CASSPQGFEQFF
CDR3nt: TGTGCCAGCAGTCCACAGGGTTTTGAGCAGTTCTTC

abundance: -
j_gene: TRBJ1-1
v_gene: TRBV25-1
len: 13
d_gene: -
CDR3aa: CASSESANTEAFF
CDR3nt: TGTGCCAGCAGTGAATCAGCGAACACTGAAGCTTTCTTT

abundance: -
j_gene: TRBJ2-5
v_gene: TRBV2
len: 10
d_gene: -
CDR3aa: CASIGGTQYF
CDR3nt: TGTGCCAGCATCGGGGGGACCCAGTACTTC

abundance: -
j_gene: TRBJ2-5
v_gene: TRBV20-1
len: 13
d_gene: TRBD1
CDR3aa: CSARPGTEPTQYF
CDR3nt: TGCAGTGCTAGGCCTGGGACAGAGCCTACCCAGTACTTC

abundance: many
j_gene: TRBJ1-4
v_gene: TRBV28
len: 14
d_gene: -
CDR3aa: CASSLAGRDEKLFF
CDR3nt: TGTGCCAGCAGTTTGGCAGGGAGAGACGAAAAACTGTTTTTT